Listed here are 22 T cell receptor beta chains from one sample, sequenced in a study of Ad26.COV2.S vaccination and SARS-CoV-2 variants. Treatment noted: around 19 received Ad26.COV2.S at low or high dose, single or two shots; roughly 5 received placebo; per-sample allocation not given. At day 63 after the first vaccine or placebo injection, samples were drawn. TCRdb's copy holds only in-frame clones and misses some; the assay was immunoSEQ multiplex PCR. Among around 300,000 clones listed, about 90% were seen once. Source: peripheral blood, taken in a trial of Ad26.COV2.S vaccine versus placebo. Receptors were obtained from a person between 18 and 59 years old who received the Ad26.COV2.S COVID-19 vaccine or a placebo.

The J gene is TRBJ1-4, the V gene TRBV7-2, with 9 bases that match TRBD1. CDR1 and CDR2 (germline): SGHTA, FQGNSA. V was pared by 5 bases and J by 8 bases, with 18 bases of the junction left unmatched. The CDR3 sequence is 18 residues long. CDR3 sequence (DNA): TGTGCCAGCAGCAGACAGGGGGGCTACGTGTCTGGGGAAGAAAAACTGTTTTTT. Translating gives CASSRQGGYVSGEEKLFF.

The gene calls are TRBV19 and TRBJ1-1; tentatively, D is TRBD1 (5 bases). The germline V gene has CDR1 LNHDA and CDR2 SQIVND (reference sequence). With 3 bases removed from V and 1 base from J, the gap between germline ends came to 15 bases. This CDR3 has 16 residues. The CDR3 region has the DNA TGTGCCAGTAGTATTGGAGGGGCCGCAAGGAACACTGAAGCTTTCTTT. It codes for CASSIGGAARNTEAFF.

The chain couples TRBV4-1 to TRBJ1-1; D is perhaps TRBD1 (6 bases). V was shortened by 4 bases and J by 1 base, with 16 bases between the two germline ends. The CDR3 has 16 residues. Germline values: CDR1 MGHRA, CDR2 YSYEKL. The CDR3 loop is CASSPLGDRPNTEAFF. In nucleotides, the CDR3 is TGCGCCAGCAGCCCTCTTGGTGACAGGCCGAACACTGAAGCTTTCTTT.

This clone was observed a handful of times. The chain links TRBV28 to TRBJ1-5; D is uncertain. Between the trimmed V and J ends, which lost 4 bases and 4 bases, there was a span of 14 bases. The length of the CDR3 is 15 residues. Per the germline V gene, CDR1 is MDHEN and CDR2 is SYDVKM. CDR3 nucleotide sequence: TGTGCCAGCAGTTGGGGTGGGGATGCAAATCAGCCCCAGCATTTT. This translates into CASSWGGDANQPQHF.

The gene calls are TRBV18 and TRBJ2-7, with TRBD1 matching 11 bases. Germline values: CDR1 KGHSH, CDR2 LQKENI. CDR3 length equals 13 residues. The ends lost 2 bases at V and 6 bases at J; junction bases unmatched: 0. The CDR3 DNA follows: TGTGCCAGCTCACCAGGACAGGGGGCCGAGCAGTACGTC. Translation gives CASSPGQGAEQYV.

This rearrangement joins TRBV18 to TRBJ1-1; D not certain. V was trimmed by 6 bases and J by 0 bases, leaving 17 bases between them. Germline CDR1 and CDR2: KGHSH and LQKENI. The CDR3 has 16 residues. The CDR3: CASSQRSGSLNTEAFF. DNA of the CDR3: TGTGCCAGCTCCCAGAGATCGGGCAGCCTGAACACTGAAGCTTTCTTT.

The rearrangement joins TRBV19 to TRBJ1-5; D is uncertain. Germline V gene lookup returns CDR1 LNHDA and CDR2 SQIVND (reference sequence). The CDR3 length is 13 residues. Trimming cost V 5 bases and J 5 bases, with 10 bases left between them. In nucleotides, the CDR3 is TGTGCCAGTAGTCCTTATCCCGATCAGCCCCAGCATTTT. As protein: CASSPYPDQPQHF.

The sample holds a few counts of this clone. The gene calls are TRBV6-2 or TRBV6-3 and TRBJ1-1; D is uncertain. V lost 2 bases to trimming and J lost 6 bases, with 13 bases between them. The CDR3 runs to 14 residues. CDR1 is MNHEY and CDR2 is SVGEGT in the germline V gene. The CDR3 DNA follows: TGTGCCAGCAGTTACCCTCGATTAGATGCTGAAGCTTTCTTT. This translates into CASSYPRLDAEAFF.

The chain's CDR3 is CASSRTSGRPSFGEQYV. The CDR3 DNA is TGTGCCAGCAGCCGGACTAGCGGGAGGCCTAGTTTTGGGGAGCAGTACGTC. The genes are TRBV13 and TRBJ2-7; 14 nucleotides line up with TRBD2. Germline assignment: CDR1 PRHDT and CDR2 FYEKMQ (reference sequence). V lost 5 bases, J lost 7 bases, and 13 bases stayed unmatched. The CDR3 has 17 amino acids.

The CDR3 protein is CASSQWGEEVYEQYV. Here the CDR3 DNA reads TGTGCCAGCAGCCAATGGGGGGAGGAGGTCTACGAGCAGTACGTC. The chain uses TRBV3-1 (or the pseudogene TRBV3-2) and TRBJ2-7, with D maybe TRBD2 (6 bases). From germline, CDR1 is LGHDT and CDR2 YNNKEL (reference sequence). The CDR3 is made up of 15 amino acids. V was clipped by 2 bases and J by 3 bases, with 14 bases between them.

The V gene is TRBV11-2, the J gene TRBJ1-1; D gene unclear. Trimming shortened V by 0 bases and J by 5 bases, and 13 bases separated the two germline ends. Germline V gene sequence: CDR1 SGHAT, CDR2 FQNNGV. The CDR3 extends over 15 amino acids. CDR3 sequence: CASSLDRVGYTEAFF. The CDR3 DNA is TGTGCCAGCAGCTTAGATCGAGTAGGGTATACTGAAGCTTTCTTT. Full variable domain (rest looked up from reference TRBV11-2 and TRBJ1-1): EAGVAQSPRYKIIEKRQSVAFWCNPISGHATLYWYQQILGQGPKLLIQFQNNGVVDDSQLPKDRFSAERLKGVDSTLKIQPAKLEDSAVYLCASSLDRVGYTEAFFGQGTRLTVV.

The chain joins TRBV6-5 to TRBJ1-5, with D possibly TRBD1 on 6 matching bases. Trimming removed 6 bases at V and 6 bases at J, with 9 bases between. Germline V gene lookup returns CDR1 MNHEY and CDR2 SVGAGI. This CDR3 has 12 residues. In nucleotides, the CDR3 is TGTGCCAGCAGACAACAGGGTCAGCCCCAGCATTTT. It specifies CASRQQGQPQHF.

This clone appeared once. The J gene is TRBJ2-2, the V gene TRBV11-3; 7 positions match TRBD2. Germline V gene data show CDR1 as SGHNT and CDR2 as YENEEA. The ends lost 1 base at V and 4 bases at J; junction bases unmatched: 6. The CDR3 covers 16 residues. The CDR3: CASSLGAGAATGELFF. CDR3 nucleotides: TGTGCCAGCAGCTTAGGGGCGGGAGCCGCCACCGGGGAGCTGTTTTTT.

This chain connects TRBV30 to TRBJ2-5; unclear D gene. Trimming shortened V by 2 bases and J by 5 bases, and 3 bases separated the two germline ends. The germline gives CDR1 GTSNPN, CDR2 SVGIG (reference sequence). CDR3 length equals 10 residues. DNA for the CDR3: TGTGCCTGGAGTACCGAGACCCAGTACTTC. Amino acid sequence: CAWSTETQYF.

The V call is TRBV18, the J call TRBJ2-3; D is unclear. The CDR3 is 11 amino acids. Trimming removed 3 bases at V and 4 bases at J, with 2 bases between. Germline CDR1 KGHSH, CDR2 LQKENI. In nucleotides, the CDR3 is TGTGCCAGCTCACCGGCAGATACGCAGTATTTT. It is translated as CASSPADTQYF.

This clone was seen just once. The chain carries TRBV4-1 and TRBJ2-7, with no clear D. V lost 1 base to trimming and J lost 2 bases, with 0 bases between them. The CDR3 is made up of 11 amino acids. CDR1 MGHRA and CDR2 YSYEKL come from the germline V gene. CDR3 bases: TGCGCCAGCAGCCAAGCCTACGAGCAGTACTTC. Protein product: CASSQAYEQYF.

The chain recombines TRBV4-3 with TRBJ1-2; D uncertain. Germline lookup yields CDR1 LGHNA and CDR2 YSLEER. V lost 0 bases and J 8 bases, leaving 13 bases between the germline ends. The CDR3 extends over 14 amino acids. The DNA of the CDR3 is TGCGCCAGCAGCCAAGAATCGGGGAGTCCAGGCTACACCTTC. Translating gives CASSQESGSPGYTF.

The chain uses TRBV6-5 and TRBJ2-7; no clear D gene. CDR1 and CDR2 (germline): MNHEY, SVGAGI. The CDR3 length is 11 residues. The CDR3 region is CGMIQTREQYF. DNA of the CDR3: TGTGGGATGATACAGACGCGCGAGCAGTACTTC.

The chain employs TRBV7-9 and TRBJ1-1, with D perhaps matching TRBD1 (6 bases). CDR3 size: 15 residues. CDR1 SEHNR and CDR2 FQNEAQ come from the germline V gene (reference sequence). V lost 5 bases and J lost 5, with 18 bases in between. CDR3: CASSPKGRGGTEAFF. The CDR3 nucleotides are TGTGCCAGCAGCCCCAAGGGCAGGGGAGGGACTGAAGCTTTCTTT.

The CDR3 here is CATSREGSAANEQFF. The CDR3, as DNA: TGTGCCACCAGCAGAGAAGGCTCGGCAGCCAATGAGCAGTTCTTC. The chain carries TRBV15 and TRBJ2-1; D gene uncertain. The CDR3 contains 15 residues. The V and J ends lost 0 bases and 6 bases respectively, with 12 bases between them. Germline lookup yields CDR1 LNHNV and CDR2 YYDKDF (reference sequence).

The V call is TRBV7-9, the J call TRBJ2-3, with D hard to call. The germline gives CDR1 SEHNR, CDR2 FQNEAQ (reference sequence). V was cut by 4 bases and J by 7 bases, with 15 bases left in between. CDR3 length equals 14 residues. The CDR3 nucleotides read TGTGCCAGCAGCTCCCGGAGATTACAGAATACGCAGTATTTT. Translation: CASSSRRLQNTQYF.

This chain joins TRBV11-2 and TRBJ2-5; TRBD2 matches at 7 bases. V lost 5 bases and J lost 2; bases outside the gene matches: 17. The CDR3 length is 18 residues. CDR1 SGHAT and CDR2 FQNNGV come from the germline V gene. CDR3 nucleotide sequence: TGTGCCAGCAGCAAACTTCCAGGTTGGGGGGGGACTCAAGAGACCCAGTACTTC. Translated, it gives CASSKLPGWGGTQETQYF.